This entry features one T cell receptor (beta chain) sequence. This entry belongs to a study of technical replicates of blood from a few donors. Produced via immunoSEQ multiplex PCR; TCRdb's table is partial and in-frame only. The table shows more than 90,000 clones, with around 95% occurring only once. This CDR3 is 11 amino acids long. Germline CDR1 is DFQATT and CDR2 is SNEGSKA (reference sequence). V dropped 1 base and J dropped 11 bases, with 9 bases sitting between them. The sequenced sample consisted of T cells isolated from PBMCs. The TCR sequence derives from a human donor in good health. The chain couples TRBV20-1 to TRBJ2-1, with D tentatively TRBD2 (6 bases). CDR3 coding DNA: TGCAGTGCTAGAGGTGGGACTCAGCAGTTCTTC. The encoded protein is CSARGGTQQFF.